One T cell receptor (beta chain) is described in this entry. PCR primers comprised 60 Vbeta and 13 Jbeta primers. Profiling relied on immunoSEQ multiplex PCR, and the TCRdb table lists in-frame clones only, not all of them. This sample carries tens of thousands of clones, roughly 76% of them seen once, and the ten largest clones take more than 2.5%. This CDR3 comprises 15 residues. V was shortened by 4 bases and J by 5 bases, with 15 bases between the two germline ends. In germline, CDR1 is KGHSH, CDR2 LQKENI. The sample belongs to a study of cytomegalovirus exposure and HLA in healthy donors. The rearrangement joins TRBV18 to TRBJ2-1, with D perhaps matching TRBD2 (5 bases). The specimen sequenced was PBMCs. This receptor was identified in a young man in good health and CMV-seronegative. Here the CDR3 DNA reads TGTGCCAGCTCACTGCTATCGGGGATTGACAATGAGCAGTTCTTC. It yields the protein CASSLLSGIDNEQFF.